This T cell receptor (beta chain) was sequenced in a study of CD8+CD57+ T cells in acquired aplastic anemia. Study observations and caveats: Some 31 CD8+ CDR3 sequences were shared between patients and controls.

TCR beta VDJ and CDR3 profiling used genomic DNA as template. Each CDR3 protein gets one entry after TCRdb re-called the reads with MiXCR. The sample carries under 350,000 distinct CDR3 sequences, roughly 59% recorded once. Germline loops: CDR1 SGHTA, CDR2 FQGNSA. The CDR3 covers 14 residues. The J segment lost 4 bases and the V segment lost 5 bases, leaving 4 bases of the junction unmatched. Concerning this clonotype itself: Antigen: not known.

Patients sequenced had flow cytometry evidence of CD8+CD57+ cell expansion. As a group, the patients uniformly had severe acquired aplastic anemia. The genes are TRBV7-2 and TRBJ2-5, with 10 bases fitting TRBD2. This receptor was taken from a human donor with aplastic anemia. Sequenced material: sorted CD4+, CD8+, or CD8+CD57+ T cells (not recorded which) from PBMCs. The CDR3 sequence: CASSRASGGETQYF. The CDR3 DNA reads as TGTGCCAGCAGCCGGGCTAGCGGGGGAGAGACCCAGTACTTC. The full variable domain, rest sourced from reference TRBV7-2 and TRBJ2-5, is GAGVSQSPSNKVTEKGKDVELRCDPISGHTALYWYRQSLGQGLEFLIYFQGNSAPDKSGLPSDRFSAERTGGSVSTLTIQRTQQEDSAVYLCASSRASGGETQYFGPGTRLLVL.